This TCR beta chain comes out of a study of T-cell memory formation after mild COVID-19 (dated by TCRdb to about 2021). Looking at the study overall: TCR sequence clusters from the two donors were found to be largely donor specific. In a couple of donors, T-cell clones that expanded and contracted after mild COVID-19 were tracked by sequencing TCRalpha and TCRbeta repertoires over time. Two young, previously healthy adult volunteers made up the cohort, one male and one female.

Ficoll-Paque density gradient centrifugation was the method used to isolate PBMCs. The germline V end is reduced by 6 bases and the J end by 2 bases; junction bases left unmatched: 2. From the cysteine through the phenylalanine, the CDR3 covers 15 amino acids. Only the CDR3 portion is preserved as DNA: 45 bases, with reading frame beginning at the first base. For CDR1 and CDR2, the germline V gene (reference sequence) lists MNHEY and SMNVEV. This clonotype was recorded many times. What this receptor recognizes is not known. No qualities accompany the bases; no much larger clone lies one base away. Sequencing used an Illumina NovaSeq 6000. Using 5'RACE with constant-segment primers, TCRalpha and TCRbeta cDNA libraries were constructed, with sample barcodes and unique molecular identifiers added in the process. RNA was extracted from every sample with Trizol reagent. Library amplification was performed in two PCR steps, and a second sample barcode and Illumina TruSeq adapters were introduced in the second step. Libraries were sequenced on an Illumina NovaSeq with 2 x 150 bp paired-end reads. In the authors' own workflow: With migec v1.2.7, reads were demultiplexed and then collapsed into UMI-guided consensus sequences. Using mixcr v2.1.11, UMI consensuses were aligned to TRA and TRB V and J templates and then assembled into clonotypes. Expanded or contracted clonotypes were those called significant by both edgeR and NoisET, with noise models trained on biological replicates. edgeR calls used a false discovery rate-adjusted p below 0.01 and a log2 fold-change threshold of 1. PCA with hierarchical clustering of max-normalized trajectories of the 1000 most abundant clonotypes was used as exploratory dynamics analysis. Separately sequenced CD4+ and CD8+ repertoires were used to assign a CD4 or CD8 phenotype to each responding clone. The public reads were reprocessed in TCRdb via fastp at Q25 and MiXCR, keeping in-frame beta chains. Rows are unified per CDR3 protein, each entry keeping the most common DNA and genes. TCRdb, not the original authors, processed these V and J calls. In all, the sample holds 550,000 to 650,000 distinct CDR3 sequences, and roughly 17% of those were seen once. Around 7.8% of the sample goes to the ten largest clones.

General findings and caveats noted by the study authors: From day 15 to 85, contracting clones showed balanced CD4/CD8 phenotypes, whereas a second wave of clones that expanded from day 15 to 37 leaned towards CD4+. Contracting CD4+ clones were found mainly in CM and EM memory subsets, while CD8+ clones were enriched in EMRA. Only a couple of mild cases were covered in the study, and larger cohorts including severe cases with pre-infection samples were considered necessary. SARS-CoV-2 specificity of the second-wave clones peaking on day 37 was not confirmed. Some responding clones were found in pre-infection memory, which suggests that pre-existing cross-reactive memory T cells took part in the SARS-CoV-2 response.

What was sequenced was PBMCs or a T cell subset sorted from them (not recorded which). The TCR comes from an adult woman who had mild COVID-19 (a few samples of this study predate the infection). The sample titles of this study are shuffled in the database, so cell type and time point are left out; the donor was told from shared clones. The chain uses TRBV27 and TRBJ1-6; 9 central bases correspond to TRBD1. The bases are TGTGCCAGCAGGACAGGGGGACCCTATAATTCACCCCTCCACTTT. It translates to CASRTGGPYNSPLHF.